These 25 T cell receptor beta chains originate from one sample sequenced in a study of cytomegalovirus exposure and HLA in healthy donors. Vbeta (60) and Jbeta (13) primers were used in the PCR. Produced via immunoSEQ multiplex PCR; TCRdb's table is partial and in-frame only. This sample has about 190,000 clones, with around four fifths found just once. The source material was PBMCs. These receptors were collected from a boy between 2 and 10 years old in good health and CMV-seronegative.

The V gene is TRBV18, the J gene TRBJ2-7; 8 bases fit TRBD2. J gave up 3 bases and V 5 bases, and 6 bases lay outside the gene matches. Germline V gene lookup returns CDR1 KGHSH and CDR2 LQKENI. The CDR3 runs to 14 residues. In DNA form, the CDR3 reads TGTGCCAGCTCAGAAAACGGGGGGGGCTACGAGCAGTACTTC. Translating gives CASSENGGGYEQYF.

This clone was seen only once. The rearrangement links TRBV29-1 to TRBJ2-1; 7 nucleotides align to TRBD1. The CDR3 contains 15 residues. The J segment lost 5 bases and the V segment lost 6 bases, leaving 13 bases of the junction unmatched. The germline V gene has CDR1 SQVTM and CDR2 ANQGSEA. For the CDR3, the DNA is TGCAGCGTGACCGTCCAGGGGGTCCTCAACAATGAGCAGTTCTTC. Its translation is CSVTVQGVLNNEQFF.

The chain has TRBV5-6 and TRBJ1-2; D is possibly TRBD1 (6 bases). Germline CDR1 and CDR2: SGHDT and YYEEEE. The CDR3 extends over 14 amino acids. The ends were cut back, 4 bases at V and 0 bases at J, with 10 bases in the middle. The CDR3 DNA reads TGTGCCAGCAGCCAGGGACACGCTAACTATGGCTACACCTTC. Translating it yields CASSQGHANYGYTF.

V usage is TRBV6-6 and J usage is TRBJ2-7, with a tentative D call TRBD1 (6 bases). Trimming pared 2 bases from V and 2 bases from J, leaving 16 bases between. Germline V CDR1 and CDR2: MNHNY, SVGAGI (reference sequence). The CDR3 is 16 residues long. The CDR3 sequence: CASSYVNQGLPYEQYF. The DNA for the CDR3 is TGTGCCAGCAGTTACGTGAATCAGGGGCTGCCCTACGAGCAGTACTTC.

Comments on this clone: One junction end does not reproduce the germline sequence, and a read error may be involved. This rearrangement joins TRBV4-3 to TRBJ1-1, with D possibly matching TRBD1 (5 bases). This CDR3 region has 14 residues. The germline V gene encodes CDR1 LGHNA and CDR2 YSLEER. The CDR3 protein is CASSQAGMKTEAFF. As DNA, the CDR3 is TGCGCCAGCAGCCAAGCAGGGATGAAGACTGAAGCTTTCTTT.

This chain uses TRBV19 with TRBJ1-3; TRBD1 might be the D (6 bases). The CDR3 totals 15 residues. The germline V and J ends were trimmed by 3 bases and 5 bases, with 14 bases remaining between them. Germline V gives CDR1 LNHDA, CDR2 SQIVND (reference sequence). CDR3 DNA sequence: TGTGCCAGTAGTATGGTGATGGGACACCGAAACACCATATATTTT. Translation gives CASSMVMGHRNTIYF.

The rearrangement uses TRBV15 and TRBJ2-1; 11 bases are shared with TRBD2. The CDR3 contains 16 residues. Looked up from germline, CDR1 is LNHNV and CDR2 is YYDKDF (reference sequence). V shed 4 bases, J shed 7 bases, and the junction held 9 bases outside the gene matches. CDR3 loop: CATSTNSGGAGNEQFF. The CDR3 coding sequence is TGTGCCACCAGCACGAATAGCGGGGGGGCCGGGAATGAGCAGTTCTTC.

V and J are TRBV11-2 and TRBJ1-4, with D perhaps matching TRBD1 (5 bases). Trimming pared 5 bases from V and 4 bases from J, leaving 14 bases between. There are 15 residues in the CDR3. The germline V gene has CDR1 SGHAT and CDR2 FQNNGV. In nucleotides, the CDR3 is TGTGCCAGCAGCCCGAGGACACTTCGTAATGAAAAACTGTTTTTT. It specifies CASSPRTLRNEKLFF.

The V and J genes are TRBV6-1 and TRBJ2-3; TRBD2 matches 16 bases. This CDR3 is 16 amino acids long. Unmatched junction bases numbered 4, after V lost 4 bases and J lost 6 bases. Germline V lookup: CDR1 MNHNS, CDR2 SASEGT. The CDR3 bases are TGTGCCAGCAGTGGAGGGACTAGCGGGGGGGGTGATACGCAGTATTTT. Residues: CASSGGTSGGGDTQYF.

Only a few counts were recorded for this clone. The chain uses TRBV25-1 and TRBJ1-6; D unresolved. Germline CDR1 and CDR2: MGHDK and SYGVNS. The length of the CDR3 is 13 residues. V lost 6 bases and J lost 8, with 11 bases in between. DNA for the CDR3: TGTGCCAGCAGGGGAGGGTGGGATTCACCCCTCCACTTT. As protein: CASRGGWDSPLHF. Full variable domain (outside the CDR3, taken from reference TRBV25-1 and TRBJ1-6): EADIYQTPRYLVIGTGKKITLECSQTMGHDKMYWYQQDPGMELHLIHYSYGVNSTEKGDLSSESTVSRIRTEHFPLTLESARPSHTSQYLCASRGGWDSPLHFGNGTRLTVT.

CDR3 nucleotides: TGTGCCAGCACCCCGGGGGGGGGCCTCTACAATGAGCAGTTCTTC. Translation gives CASTPGGGLYNEQFF. The chain joins TRBV27 to TRBJ2-1; 8 bases match TRBD2. The trim removed 7 bases at V and 3 bases at J, leaving 8 bases unmatched. The V gene's germline CDR1 is MNHEY and CDR2 SMNVEV (reference sequence). The CDR3 runs 15 residues.

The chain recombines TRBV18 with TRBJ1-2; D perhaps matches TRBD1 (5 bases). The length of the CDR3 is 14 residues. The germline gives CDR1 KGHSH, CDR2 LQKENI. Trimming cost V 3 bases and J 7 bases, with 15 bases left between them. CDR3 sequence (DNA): TGTGCCAGCTCACCGCCAGAGGCCGGGGGTGGCTACACCTTC. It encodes CASSPPEAGGGYTF.

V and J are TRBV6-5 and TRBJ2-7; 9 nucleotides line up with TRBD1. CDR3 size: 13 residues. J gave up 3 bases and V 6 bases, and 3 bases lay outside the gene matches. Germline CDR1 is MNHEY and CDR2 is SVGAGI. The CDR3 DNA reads TGTGCCAGCAGGACGGGACAGGGCTACGAGCAGTACTTC. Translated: CASRTGQGYEQYF.

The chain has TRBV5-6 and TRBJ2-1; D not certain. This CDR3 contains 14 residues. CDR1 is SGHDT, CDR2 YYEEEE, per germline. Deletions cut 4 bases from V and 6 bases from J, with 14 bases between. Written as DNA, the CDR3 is TGTGCCAGCAGCCCCGCCGACACCCCCAATGAGCAGTTCTTC. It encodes CASSPADTPNEQFF.

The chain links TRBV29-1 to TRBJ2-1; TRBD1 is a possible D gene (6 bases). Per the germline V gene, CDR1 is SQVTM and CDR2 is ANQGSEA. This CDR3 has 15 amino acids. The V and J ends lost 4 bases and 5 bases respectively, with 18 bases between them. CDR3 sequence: CSVVPSVGGNNEQFF. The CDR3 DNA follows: TGCAGCGTTGTGCCCAGTGTAGGGGGTAACAATGAGCAGTTCTTC.

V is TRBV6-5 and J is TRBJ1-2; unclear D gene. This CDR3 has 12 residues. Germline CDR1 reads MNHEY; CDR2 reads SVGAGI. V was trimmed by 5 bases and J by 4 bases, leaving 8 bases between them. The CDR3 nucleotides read TGTGCCAGCAGTCCCCTAGGCTATGGCTACACCTTC. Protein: CASSPLGYGYTF.

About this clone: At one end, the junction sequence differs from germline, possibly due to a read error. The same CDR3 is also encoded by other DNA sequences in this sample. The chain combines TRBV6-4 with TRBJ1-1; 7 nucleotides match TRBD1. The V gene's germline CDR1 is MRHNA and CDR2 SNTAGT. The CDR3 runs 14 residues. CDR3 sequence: CASRKETGNNEAFF. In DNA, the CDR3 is TGTGCCAGCAGGAAGGAGACAGGGAACAACGAAGCCTTCTTT.

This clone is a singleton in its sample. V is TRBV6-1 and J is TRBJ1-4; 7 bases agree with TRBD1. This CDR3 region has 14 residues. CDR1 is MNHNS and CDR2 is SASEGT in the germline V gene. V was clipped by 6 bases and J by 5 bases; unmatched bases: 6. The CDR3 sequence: CASSLGQRNEKLFF. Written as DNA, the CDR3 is TGTGCCAGCAGCCTGGGACAGAGAAATGAAAAACTGTTTTTT.

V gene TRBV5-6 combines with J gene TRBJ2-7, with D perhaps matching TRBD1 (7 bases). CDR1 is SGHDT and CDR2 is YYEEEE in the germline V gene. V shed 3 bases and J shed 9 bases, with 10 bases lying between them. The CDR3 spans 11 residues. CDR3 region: CASSSQGGQYF. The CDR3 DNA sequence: TGTGCCAGCAGCTCGCAGGGGGGGCAGTACTTC.

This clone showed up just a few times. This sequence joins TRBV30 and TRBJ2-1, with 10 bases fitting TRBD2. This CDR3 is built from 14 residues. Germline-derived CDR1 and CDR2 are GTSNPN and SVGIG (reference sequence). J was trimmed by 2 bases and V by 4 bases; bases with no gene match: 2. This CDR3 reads CAWKGLAPYNEQFF. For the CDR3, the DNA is TGTGCCTGGAAGGGACTAGCGCCCTACAATGAGCAGTTCTTC.

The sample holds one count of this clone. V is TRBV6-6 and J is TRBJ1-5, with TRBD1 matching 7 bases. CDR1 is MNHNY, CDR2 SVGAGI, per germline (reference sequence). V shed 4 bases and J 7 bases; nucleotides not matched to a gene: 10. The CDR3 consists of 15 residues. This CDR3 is CASSSPDRARQPQHF. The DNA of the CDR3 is TGTGCCAGCAGTTCCCCCGACAGGGCGAGGCAGCCCCAGCATTTT.

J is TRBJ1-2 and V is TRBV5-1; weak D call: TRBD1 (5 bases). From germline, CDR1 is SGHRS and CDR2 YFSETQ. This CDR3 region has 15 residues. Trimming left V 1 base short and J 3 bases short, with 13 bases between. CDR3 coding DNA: TGCGCCAGCAGCTTGACAGGCAGGGCGGACTATGGCTACACCTTC. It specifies CASSLTGRADYGYTF.

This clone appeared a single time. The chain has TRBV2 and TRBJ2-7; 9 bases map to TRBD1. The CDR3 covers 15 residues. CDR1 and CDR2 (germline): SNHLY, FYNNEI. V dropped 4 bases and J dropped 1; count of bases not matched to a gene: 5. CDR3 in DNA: TGTGCCAGCAGTGCCGGGACAGGGTCTTCCTACGAGCAGTACTTC. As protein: CASSAGTGSSYEQYF.

The CDR3, as DNA: TGCAGCGGATACAACAGGGGCGGGGAGGCCCATGGTGAGCAGTTCTTC. It yields the protein CSGYNRGGEAHGEQFF. The rearrangement uses TRBV29-1 and TRBJ2-1; a possible D gene is TRBD1 (7 bases). The CDR3 sequence is 16 residues long. Trimming left V 7 bases short and J 9 bases short, with 28 bases between. Germline-derived CDR1 and CDR2 are SQVTM and ANQGSEA.

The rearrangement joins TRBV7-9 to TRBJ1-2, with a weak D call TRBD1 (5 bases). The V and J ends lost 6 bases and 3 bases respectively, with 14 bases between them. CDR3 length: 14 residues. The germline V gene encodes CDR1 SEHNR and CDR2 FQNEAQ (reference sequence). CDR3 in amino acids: CASRKSGGDYGYTF. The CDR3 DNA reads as TGTGCCAGCAGGAAATCGGGAGGGGACTATGGCTACACCTTC.